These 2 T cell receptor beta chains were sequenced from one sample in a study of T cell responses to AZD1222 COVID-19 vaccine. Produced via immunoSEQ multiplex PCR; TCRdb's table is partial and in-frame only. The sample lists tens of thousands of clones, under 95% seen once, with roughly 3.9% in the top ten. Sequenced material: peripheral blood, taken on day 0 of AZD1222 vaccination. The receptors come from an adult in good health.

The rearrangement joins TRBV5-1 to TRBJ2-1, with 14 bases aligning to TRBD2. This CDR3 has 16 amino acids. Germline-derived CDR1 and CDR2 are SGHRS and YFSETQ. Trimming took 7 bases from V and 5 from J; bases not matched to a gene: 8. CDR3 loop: CASGGTSGRWDNEQFF. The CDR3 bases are TGCGCCAGCGGGGGGACTAGCGGGAGATGGGACAATGAGCAGTTCTTC.

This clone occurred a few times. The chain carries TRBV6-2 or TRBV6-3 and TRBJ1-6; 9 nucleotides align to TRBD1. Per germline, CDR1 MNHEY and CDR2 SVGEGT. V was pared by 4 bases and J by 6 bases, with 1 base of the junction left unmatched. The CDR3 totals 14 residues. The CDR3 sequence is CASSSDRGNSPLHF. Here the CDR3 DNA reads TGTGCCAGCAGTTCGGACAGGGGTAATTCACCCCTCCACTTT.